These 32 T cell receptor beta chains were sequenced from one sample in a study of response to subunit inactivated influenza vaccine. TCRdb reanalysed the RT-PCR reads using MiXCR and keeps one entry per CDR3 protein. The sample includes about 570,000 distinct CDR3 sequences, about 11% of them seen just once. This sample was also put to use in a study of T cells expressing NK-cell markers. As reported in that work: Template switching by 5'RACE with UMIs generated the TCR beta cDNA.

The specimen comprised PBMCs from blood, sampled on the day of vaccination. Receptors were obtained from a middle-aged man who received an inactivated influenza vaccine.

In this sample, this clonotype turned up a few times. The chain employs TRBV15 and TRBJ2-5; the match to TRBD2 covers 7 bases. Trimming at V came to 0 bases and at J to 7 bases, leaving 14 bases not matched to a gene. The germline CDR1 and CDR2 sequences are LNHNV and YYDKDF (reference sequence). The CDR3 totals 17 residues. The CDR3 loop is CATSRDLGLGGAGTQYF. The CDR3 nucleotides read TGTGCCACCAGCAGAGATCTAGGACTAGGTGGGGCAGGGACCCAGTACTTC.

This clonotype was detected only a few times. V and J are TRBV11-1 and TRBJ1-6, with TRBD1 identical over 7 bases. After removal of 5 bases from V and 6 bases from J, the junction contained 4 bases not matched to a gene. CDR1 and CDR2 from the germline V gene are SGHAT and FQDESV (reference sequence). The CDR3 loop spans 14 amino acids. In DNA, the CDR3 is TGTGCCAGCAGCCAGACAGGGATTAATTCACCCCTCCACTTT. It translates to CASSQTGINSPLHF.

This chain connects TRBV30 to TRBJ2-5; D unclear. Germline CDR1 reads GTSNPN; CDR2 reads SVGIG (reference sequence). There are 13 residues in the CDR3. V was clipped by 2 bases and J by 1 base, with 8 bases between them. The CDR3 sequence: CAWSSGSQETQYF. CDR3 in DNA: TGTGCCTGGAGTTCCGGGTCCCAAGAGACCCAGTACTTC.

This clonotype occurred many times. The CDR3 sequence: CASSFGRTYEQYF. CDR3 DNA: TGTGCCAGCAGTTTCGGACGGACCTACGAGCAGTACTTC. The chain combines TRBV12-3 or TRBV12-4 with TRBJ2-7; D remains ambiguous. The ends were cut back, 3 bases at V and 2 bases at J, with 8 bases in the middle. The CDR3 runs to 13 residues.

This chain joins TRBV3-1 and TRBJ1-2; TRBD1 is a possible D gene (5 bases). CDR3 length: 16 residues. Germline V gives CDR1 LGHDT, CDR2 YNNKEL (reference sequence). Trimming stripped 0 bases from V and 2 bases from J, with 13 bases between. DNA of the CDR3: TGTGCCAGCAGCCAAGATTTCGGGGCGCGAAACTATGGCTACACCTTC. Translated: CASSQDFGARNYGYTF.

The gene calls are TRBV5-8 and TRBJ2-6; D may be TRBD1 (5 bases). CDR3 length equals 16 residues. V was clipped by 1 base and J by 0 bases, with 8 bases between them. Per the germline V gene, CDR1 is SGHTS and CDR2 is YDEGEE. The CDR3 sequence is CASSLSGASGANVLTF. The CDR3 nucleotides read TGTGCCAGCAGCTTGTCTGGGGCCTCTGGGGCCAACGTCCTGACTTTC. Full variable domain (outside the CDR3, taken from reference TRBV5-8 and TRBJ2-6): EAGVTQSPTHLIKTRGQQATLRCSPISGHTSVYWYQQALGLGLQFLLWYDEGEERNRGNFPPRFSGRQFPNYSSELNVNALELEDSALYLCASSLSGASGANVLTFGAGSRLTVL.

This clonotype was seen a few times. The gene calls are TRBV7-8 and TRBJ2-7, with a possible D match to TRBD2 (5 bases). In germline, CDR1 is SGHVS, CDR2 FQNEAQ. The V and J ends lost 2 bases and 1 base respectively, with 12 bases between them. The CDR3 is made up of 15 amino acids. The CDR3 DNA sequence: TGTGCCAGCAGCTTATACCCAACTAGATCCTACGAGCAGTACTTC. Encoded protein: CASSLYPTRSYEQYF.

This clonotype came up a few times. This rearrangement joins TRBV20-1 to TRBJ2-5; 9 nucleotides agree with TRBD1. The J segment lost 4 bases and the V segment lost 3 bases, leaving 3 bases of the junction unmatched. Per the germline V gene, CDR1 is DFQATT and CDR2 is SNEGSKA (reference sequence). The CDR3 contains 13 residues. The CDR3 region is CSASTGGRETQYF. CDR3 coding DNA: TGCAGTGCTAGTACAGGGGGCAGAGAGACCCAGTACTTC.

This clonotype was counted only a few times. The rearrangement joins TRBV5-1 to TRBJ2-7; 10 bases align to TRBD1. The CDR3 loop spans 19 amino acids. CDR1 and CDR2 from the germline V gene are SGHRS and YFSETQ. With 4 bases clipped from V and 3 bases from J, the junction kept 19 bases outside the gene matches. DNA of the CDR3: TGCGCCAGCAGCCTCACCAGCGGGACAGGGGCATTCCACTTCTACGAGCAGTACTTC. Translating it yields CASSLTSGTGAFHFYEQYF.

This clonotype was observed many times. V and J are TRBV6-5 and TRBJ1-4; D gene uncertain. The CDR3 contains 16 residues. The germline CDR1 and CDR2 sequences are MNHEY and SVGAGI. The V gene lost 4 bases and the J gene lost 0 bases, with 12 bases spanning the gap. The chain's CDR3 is CASSSPSSATNEKLFF. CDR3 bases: TGTGCCAGCAGTTCCCCTAGTTCAGCAACTAATGAAAAACTGTTTTTT.

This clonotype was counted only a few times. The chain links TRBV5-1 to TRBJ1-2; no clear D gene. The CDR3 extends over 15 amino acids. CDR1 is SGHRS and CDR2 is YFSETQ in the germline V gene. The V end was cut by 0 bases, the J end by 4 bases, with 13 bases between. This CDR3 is CASSLASGSFYGYTF. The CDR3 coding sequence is TGCGCCAGCAGCTTGGCTTCGGGCAGCTTCTATGGCTACACCTTC.

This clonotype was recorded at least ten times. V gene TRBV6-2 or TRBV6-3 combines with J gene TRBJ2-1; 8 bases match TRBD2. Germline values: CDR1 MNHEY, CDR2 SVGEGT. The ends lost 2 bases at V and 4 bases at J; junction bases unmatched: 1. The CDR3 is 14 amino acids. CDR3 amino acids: CASSYAGGYNEQFF. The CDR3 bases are TGTGCCAGCAGTTACGCGGGGGGTTACAATGAGCAGTTCTTC.

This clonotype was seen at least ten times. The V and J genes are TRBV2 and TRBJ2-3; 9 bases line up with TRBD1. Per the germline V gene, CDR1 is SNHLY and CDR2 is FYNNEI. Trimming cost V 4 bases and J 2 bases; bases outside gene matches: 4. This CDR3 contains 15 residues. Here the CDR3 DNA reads TGTGCCAGCAGTGGGACAGGGGCCAACACAGATACGCAGTATTTT. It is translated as CASSGTGANTDTQYF.

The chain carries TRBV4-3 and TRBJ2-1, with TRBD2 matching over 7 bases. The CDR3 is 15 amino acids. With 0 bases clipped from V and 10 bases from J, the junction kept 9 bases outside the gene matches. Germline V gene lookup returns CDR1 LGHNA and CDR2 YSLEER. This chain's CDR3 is CASSQELRLAGEQFF. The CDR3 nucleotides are TGCGCCAGCAGCCAAGAGCTGAGACTAGCTGGGGAGCAGTTCTTC.

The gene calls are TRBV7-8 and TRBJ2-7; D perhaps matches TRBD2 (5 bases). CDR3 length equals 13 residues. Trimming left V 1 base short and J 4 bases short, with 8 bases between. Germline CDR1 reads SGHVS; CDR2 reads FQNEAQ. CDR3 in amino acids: CASSLGPGYEQYF. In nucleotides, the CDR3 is TGTGCCAGCAGCTTAGGTCCGGGGTACGAGCAGTACTTC.

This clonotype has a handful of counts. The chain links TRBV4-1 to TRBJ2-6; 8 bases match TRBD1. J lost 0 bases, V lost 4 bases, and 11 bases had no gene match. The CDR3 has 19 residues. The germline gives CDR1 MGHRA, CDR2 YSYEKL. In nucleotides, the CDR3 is TGCGCCAGCAGCCTAACCGGGACAGGAAGCTACTCTGGGGCCAACGTCCTGACTTTC. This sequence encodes CASSLTGTGSYSGANVLTF.

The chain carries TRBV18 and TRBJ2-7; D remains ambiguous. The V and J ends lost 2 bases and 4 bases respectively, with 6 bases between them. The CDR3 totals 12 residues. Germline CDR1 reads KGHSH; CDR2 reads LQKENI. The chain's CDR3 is CASSPIAYEQYF. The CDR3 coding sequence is TGTGCCAGCTCACCAATAGCATACGAGCAGTACTTC.

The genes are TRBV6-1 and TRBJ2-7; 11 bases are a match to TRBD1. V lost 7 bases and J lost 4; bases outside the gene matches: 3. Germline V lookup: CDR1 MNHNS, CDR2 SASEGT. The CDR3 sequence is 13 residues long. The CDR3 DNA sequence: TGTGCCAGCAAAGGGACAGGGGGGTACGAGCAGTACTTC. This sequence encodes CASKGTGGYEQYF.

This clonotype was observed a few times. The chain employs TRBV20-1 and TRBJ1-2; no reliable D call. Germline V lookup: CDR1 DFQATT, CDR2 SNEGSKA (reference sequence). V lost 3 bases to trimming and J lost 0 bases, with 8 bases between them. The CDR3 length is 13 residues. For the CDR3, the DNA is TGCAGTGCTAGGGTCAGCTCTAACTATGGCTACACCTTC. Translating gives CSARVSSNYGYTF.

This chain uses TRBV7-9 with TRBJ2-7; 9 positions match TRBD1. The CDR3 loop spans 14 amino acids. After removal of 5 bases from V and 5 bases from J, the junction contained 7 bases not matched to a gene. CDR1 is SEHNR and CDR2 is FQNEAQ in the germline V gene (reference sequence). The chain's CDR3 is CASSLTGGLNEQYF. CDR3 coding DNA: TGTGCCAGCAGCCTAACAGGGGGCCTGAACGAGCAGTACTTC.

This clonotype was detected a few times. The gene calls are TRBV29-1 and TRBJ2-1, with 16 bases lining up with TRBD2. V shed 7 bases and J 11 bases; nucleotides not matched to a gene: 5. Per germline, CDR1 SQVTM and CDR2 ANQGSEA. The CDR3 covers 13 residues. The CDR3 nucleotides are TGCAGCGGAGGGACTAGCGGGGGGGCCAAGCAGTTCTTC. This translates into CSGGTSGGAKQFF.

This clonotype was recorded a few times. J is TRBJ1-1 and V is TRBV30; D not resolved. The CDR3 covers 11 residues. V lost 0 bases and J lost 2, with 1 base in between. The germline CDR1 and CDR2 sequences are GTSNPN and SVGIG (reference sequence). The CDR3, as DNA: TGTGCCTGGAGTGTTAACACTGAAGCTTTCTTT. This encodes CAWSVNTEAFF.

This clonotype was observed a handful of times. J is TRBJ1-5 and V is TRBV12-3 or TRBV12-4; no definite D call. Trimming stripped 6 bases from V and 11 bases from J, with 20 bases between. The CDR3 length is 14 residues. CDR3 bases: TGTGCCAGCAGCGCGCTCGGGGTGAGGGCAGCCCAGCATTTT. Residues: CASSALGVRAAQHF.

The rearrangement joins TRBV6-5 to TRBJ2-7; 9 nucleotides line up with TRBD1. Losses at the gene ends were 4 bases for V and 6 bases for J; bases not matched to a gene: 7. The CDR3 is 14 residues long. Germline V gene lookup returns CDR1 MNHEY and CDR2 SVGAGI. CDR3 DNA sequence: TGTGCCAGCAGTTCATCCAGGGACAGGGCCGAGCAGTACTTC. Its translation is CASSSSRDRAEQYF.

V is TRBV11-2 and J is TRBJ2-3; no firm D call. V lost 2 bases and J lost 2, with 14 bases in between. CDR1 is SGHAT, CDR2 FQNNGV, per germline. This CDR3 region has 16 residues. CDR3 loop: CASSLMGSTYTDTQYF. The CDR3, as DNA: TGTGCCAGCAGCTTAATGGGTAGCACCTACACAGATACGCAGTATTTT.

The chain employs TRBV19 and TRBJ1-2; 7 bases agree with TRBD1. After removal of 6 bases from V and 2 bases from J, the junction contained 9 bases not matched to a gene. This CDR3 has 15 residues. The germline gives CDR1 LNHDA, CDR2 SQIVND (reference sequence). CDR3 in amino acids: CASRPPGDRNYGYTF. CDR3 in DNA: TGTGCCAGTAGGCCCCCCGGGGACAGAAACTATGGCTACACCTTC.

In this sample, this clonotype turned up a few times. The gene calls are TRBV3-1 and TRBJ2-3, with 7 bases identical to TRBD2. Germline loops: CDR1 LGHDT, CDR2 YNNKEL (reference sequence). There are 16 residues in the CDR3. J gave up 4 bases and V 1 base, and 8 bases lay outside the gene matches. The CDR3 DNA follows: TGTGCCAGCAGCCAAGTTCGACTAGCTCTGGCAGATACGCAGTATTTT. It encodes CASSQVRLALADTQYF.

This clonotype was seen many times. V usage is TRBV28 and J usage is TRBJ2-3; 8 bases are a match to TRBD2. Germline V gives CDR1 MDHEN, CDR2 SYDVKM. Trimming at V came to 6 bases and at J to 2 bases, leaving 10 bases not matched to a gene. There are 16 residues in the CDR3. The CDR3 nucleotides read TGTGCCAGCAGCCTCCGGGGGGGGCAGGTCACAGATACGCAGTATTTT. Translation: CASSLRGGQVTDTQYF.

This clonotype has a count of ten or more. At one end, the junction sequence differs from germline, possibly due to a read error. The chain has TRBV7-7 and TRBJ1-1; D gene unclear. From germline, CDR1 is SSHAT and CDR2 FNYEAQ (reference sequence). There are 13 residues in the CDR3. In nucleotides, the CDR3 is TGTGCTAGCAGCCGCGCCCCGAACACTGAAGCTTTCTTT. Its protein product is CASSRAPNTEAFF.

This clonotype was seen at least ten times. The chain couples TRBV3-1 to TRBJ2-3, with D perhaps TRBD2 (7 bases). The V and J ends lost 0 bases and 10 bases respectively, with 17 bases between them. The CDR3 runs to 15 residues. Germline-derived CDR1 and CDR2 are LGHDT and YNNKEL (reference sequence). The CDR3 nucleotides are TGTGCCAGCAGCCAAGATCTAGGGGGGGCTCGTCCGCAGTATTTT. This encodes CASSQDLGGARPQYF.

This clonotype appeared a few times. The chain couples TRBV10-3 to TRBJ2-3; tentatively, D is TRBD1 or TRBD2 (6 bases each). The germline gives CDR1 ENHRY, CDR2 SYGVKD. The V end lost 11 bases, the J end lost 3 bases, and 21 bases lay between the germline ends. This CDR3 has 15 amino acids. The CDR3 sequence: CAVGLYGGRTDTQYF. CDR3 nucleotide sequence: TGTGCCGTTGGCCTTTACGGGGGCCGGACAGATACGCAGTATTTT.

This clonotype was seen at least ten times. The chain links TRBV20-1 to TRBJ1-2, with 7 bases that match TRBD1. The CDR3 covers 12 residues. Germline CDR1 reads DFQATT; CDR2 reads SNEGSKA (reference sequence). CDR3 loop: CRPTTGVGGYTF. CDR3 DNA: TGCAGACCTACCACAGGGGTCGGTGGCTACACCTTC.